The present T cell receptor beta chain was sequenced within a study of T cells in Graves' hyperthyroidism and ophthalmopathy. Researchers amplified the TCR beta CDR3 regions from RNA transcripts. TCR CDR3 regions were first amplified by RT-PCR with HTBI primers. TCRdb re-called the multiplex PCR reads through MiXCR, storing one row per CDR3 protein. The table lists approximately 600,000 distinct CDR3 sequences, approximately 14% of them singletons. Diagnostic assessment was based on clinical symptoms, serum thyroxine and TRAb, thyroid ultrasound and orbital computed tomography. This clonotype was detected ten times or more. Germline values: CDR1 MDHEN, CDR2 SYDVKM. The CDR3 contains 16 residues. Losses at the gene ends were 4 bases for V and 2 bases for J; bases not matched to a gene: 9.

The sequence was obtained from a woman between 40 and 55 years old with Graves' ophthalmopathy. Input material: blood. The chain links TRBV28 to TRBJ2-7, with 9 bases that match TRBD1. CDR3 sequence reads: CASSYHRGLGTYEQYF. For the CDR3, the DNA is TGTGCCAGCAGTTATCACAGGGGGCTCGGGACCTACGAGCAGTACTTC.